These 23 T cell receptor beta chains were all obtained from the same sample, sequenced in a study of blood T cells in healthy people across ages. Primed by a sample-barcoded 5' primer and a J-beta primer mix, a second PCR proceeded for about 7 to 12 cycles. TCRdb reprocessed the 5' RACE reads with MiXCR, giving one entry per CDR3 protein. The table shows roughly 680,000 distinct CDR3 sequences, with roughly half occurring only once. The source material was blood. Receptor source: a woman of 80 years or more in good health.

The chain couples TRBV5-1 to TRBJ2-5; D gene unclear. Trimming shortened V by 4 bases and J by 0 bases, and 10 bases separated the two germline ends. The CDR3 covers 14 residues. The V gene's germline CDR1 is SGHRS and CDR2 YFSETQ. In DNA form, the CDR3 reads TGCGCCAGCAGCCGTACACAGTACCAAGAGACCCAGTACTTC. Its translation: CASSRTQYQETQYF.

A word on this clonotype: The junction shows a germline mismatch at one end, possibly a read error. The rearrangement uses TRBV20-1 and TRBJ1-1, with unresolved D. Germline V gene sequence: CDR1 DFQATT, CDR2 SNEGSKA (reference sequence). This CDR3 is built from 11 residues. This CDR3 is CSARDGYEAFF. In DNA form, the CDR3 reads TGCAGTGCGAGAGACGGTTATGAAGCTTTCTTT.

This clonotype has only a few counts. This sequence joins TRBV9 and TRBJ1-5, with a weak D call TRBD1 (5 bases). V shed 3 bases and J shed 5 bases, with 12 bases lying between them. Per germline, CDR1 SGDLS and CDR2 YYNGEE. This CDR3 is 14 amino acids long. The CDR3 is CASSAQGGDQPQHF. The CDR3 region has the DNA TGTGCCAGCAGCGCCCAGGGAGGGGATCAGCCCCAGCATTTT. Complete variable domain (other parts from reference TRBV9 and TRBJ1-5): DSGVTQTPKHLITATGQRVTLRCSPRSGDLSVYWYQQSLDQGLQFLIQYYNGEERAKGNILERFSAQQFPDLHSELNLSSLELGDSALYFCASSAQGGDQPQHFGDGTRLSIL.

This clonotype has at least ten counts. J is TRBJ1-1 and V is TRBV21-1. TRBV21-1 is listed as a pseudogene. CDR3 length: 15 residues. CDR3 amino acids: CASSKSQEKNTEAFF. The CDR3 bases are TGTGCCAGCAGCAAGAGTCAGGAGAAGAACACTGAAGCTTTCTTT.

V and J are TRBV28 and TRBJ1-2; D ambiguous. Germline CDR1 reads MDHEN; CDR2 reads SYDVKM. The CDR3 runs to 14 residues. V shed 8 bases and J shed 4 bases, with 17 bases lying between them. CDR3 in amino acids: CASFLGEGVYGYTF. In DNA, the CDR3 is TGTGCCAGCTTCCTGGGAGAGGGCGTCTATGGCTACACCTTC.

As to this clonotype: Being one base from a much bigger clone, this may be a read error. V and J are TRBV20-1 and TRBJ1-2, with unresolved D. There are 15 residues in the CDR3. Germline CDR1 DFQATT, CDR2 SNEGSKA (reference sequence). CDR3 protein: CGARERNLGHYGYTF. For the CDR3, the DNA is TGCGGTGCTAGAGAGCGGAATCTGGGTCACTATGGCTACACCTTC.

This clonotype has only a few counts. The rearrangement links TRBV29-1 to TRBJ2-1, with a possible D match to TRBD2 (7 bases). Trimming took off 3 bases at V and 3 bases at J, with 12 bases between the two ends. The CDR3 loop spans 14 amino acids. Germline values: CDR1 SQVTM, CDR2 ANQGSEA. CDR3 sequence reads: CSVERGGGYNEQFF. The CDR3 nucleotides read TGCAGCGTTGAGAGGGGGGGCGGCTACAATGAGCAGTTCTTC.

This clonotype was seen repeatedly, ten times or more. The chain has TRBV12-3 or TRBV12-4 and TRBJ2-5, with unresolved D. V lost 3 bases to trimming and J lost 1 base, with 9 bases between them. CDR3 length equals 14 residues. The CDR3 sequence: CASSFNKIQETQYF. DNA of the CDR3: TGTGCCAGCAGTTTTAACAAGATCCAAGAGACCCAGTACTTC.

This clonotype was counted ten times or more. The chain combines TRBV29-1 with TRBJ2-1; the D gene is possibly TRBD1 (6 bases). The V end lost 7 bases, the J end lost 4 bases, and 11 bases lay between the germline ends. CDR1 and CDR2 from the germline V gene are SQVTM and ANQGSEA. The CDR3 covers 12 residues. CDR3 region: CSDGQTYNEQFF. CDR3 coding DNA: TGCAGCGACGGACAGACATACAATGAGCAGTTCTTC.

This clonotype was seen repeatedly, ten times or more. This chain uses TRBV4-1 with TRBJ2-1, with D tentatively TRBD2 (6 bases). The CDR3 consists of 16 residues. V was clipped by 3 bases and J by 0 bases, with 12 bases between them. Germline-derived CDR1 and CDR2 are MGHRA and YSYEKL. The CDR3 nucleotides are TGCGCCAGCAGCCATGGGGACTCAGGCTCCTACAATGAGCAGTTCTTC. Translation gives CASSHGDSGSYNEQFF.

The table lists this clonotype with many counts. The CDR3 DNA sequence: TGTGCCAGCAGCGAGGGGGGACTAGCGGATACGCAGTATTTT. Residues: CASSEGGLADTQYF. J is TRBJ2-3 and V is TRBV9; 10 positions match TRBD2. Germline trimming cut 3 bases from V and 6 bases from J; bases unmatched to any gene: 4. CDR3 size: 14 residues. Germline values: CDR1 SGDLS, CDR2 YYNGEE.

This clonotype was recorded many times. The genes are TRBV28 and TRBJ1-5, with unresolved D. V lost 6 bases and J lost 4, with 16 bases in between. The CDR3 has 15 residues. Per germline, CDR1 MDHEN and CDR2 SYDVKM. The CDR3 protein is CASSSPRVWNQPQHF. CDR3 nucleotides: TGTGCCAGCAGCTCCCCTCGGGTTTGGAATCAGCCCCAGCATTTT.

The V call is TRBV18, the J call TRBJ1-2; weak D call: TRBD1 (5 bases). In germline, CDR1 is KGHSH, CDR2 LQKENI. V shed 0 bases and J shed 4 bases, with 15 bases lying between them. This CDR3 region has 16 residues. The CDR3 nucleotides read TGTGCCAGCTCACCACCTTCAGCAGGGAGGAGCTATGGCTACACCTTC. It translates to CASSPPSAGRSYGYTF.

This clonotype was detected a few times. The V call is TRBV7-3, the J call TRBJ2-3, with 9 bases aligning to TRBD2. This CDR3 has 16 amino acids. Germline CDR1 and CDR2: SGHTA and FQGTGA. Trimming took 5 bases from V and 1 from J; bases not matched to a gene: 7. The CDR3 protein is CASSHGSSGGTDTQYF. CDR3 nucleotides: TGTGCCAGCAGCCACGGGTCTAGCGGGGGCACAGATACGCAGTATTTT.

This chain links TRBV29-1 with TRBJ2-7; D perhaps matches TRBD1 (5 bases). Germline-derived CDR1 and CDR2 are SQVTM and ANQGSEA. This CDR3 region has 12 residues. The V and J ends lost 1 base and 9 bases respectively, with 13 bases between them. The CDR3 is CSVEGQGSGQYF. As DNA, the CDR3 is TGCAGCGTTGAAGGGCAGGGATCAGGGCAGTACTTC.

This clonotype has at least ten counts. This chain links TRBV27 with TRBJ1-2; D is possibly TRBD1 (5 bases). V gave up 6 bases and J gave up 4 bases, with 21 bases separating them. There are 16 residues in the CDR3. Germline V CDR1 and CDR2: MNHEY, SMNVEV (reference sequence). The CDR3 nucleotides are TGTGCCAGCAGACGGGAAGCCAGGGCTTTCGGCTATGGCTACACCTTC. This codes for CASRREARAFGYGYTF.

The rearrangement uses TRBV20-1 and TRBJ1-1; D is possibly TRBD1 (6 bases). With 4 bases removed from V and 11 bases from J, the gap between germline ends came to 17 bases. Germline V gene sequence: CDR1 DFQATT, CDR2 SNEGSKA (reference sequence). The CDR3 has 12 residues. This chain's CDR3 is CSATPGGVLAFF. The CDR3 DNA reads TGCAGTGCTACCCCTGGGGGCGTATTGGCTTTCTTT.

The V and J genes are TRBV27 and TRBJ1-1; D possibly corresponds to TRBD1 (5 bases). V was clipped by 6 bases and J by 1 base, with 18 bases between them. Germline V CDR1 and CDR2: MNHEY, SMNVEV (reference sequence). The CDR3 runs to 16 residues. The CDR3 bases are TGTGCCAGCAGCCCCCTCGAGGGACGTGGGAACACTGAAGCTTTCTTT. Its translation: CASSPLEGRGNTEAFF.

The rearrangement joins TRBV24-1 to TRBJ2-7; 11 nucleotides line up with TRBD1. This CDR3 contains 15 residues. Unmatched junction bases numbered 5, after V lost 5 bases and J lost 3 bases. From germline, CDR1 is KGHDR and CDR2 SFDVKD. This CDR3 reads CATSATDRGLYEQYF. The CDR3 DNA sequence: TGTGCCACCAGTGCCACGGACAGGGGGCTCTACGAGCAGTACTTC.

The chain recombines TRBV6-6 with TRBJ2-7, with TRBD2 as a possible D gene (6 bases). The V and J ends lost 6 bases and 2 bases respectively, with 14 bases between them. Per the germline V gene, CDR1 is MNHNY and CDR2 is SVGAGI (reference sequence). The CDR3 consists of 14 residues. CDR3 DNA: TGTGCCAGCAGACAAAGCCGGGAGACCTACGAGCAGTACTTC. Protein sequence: CASRQSRETYEQYF.

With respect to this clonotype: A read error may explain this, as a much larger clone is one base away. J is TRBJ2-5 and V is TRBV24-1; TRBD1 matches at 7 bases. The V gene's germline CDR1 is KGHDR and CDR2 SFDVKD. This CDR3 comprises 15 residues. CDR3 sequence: CATSDLGTAEEAQYF. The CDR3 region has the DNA TGTGCCACCAGTGACCTTGGGACAGCCGAAGAGGCCCAGTACTTC.

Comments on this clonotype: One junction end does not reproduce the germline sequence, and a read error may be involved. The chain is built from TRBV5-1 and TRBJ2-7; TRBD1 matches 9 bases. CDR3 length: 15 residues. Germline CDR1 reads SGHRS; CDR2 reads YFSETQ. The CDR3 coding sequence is TGCGTCAGCAGCTTGGGACAGGGCAGGCTCTACGAGCAGTACTTC. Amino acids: CVSSLGQGRLYEQYF.

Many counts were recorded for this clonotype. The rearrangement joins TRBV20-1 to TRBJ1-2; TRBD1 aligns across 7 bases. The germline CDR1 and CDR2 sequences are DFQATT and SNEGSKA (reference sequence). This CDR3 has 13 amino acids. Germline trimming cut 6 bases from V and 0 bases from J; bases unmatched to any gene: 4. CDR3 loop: CSAPGQSNYGYTF. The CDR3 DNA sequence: TGCAGTGCCCCGGGACAGTCTAACTATGGCTACACCTTC.